Listed here are 10 T cell receptor beta chains from one sample, sequenced in a study of liver allograft versus peripheral blood T cells. About the study: What was compared were the T cell receptor repertoires in transplanted livers and those in the peripheral blood of recipients.

Using its own MiXCR run on the reads, TCRdb lists one record per CDR3 protein. The top ten clones hold 6% to 7.5% of a sample with almost 3,000 distinct CDR3 sequences, approximately 16% of them seen once. The receptors were gathered from a human patient who had a liver transplant. Some T cells may be provided by the graft donor.

This chain links TRBV6-5 with TRBJ1-1; D remains ambiguous. Germline assignment: CDR1 MNHEY and CDR2 SVGAGI. V lost 0 bases, J lost 4 bases, and 12 bases lay in between. The CDR3 extends over 15 amino acids. DNA of the CDR3: TGTGCCAGCAGTTACTCGATGCCCTCGGGCACTGAAGCTTTCTTT. It encodes CASSYSMPSGTEAFF.

Turning to this clonotype: This clone may be a read error of a much larger clone one base away. The chain combines TRBV18 with TRBJ2-7; TRBD1 or TRBD2 may be the D gene (7 bases each). Germline V gives CDR1 KGHSH, CDR2 LQKENI. The CDR3 length is 16 residues. The CDR3 nucleotides read TGTGTCAGCACCCAGGGGGAGGGCCCGAAGAACTACGAGCAGTACTTC. Translating it yields CVSTQGEGPKNYEQYF.

The gene calls are TRBV9 and TRBJ2-2, with D perhaps matching TRBD1 (5 bases). Germline CDR1 SGDLS, CDR2 YYNGEE. This CDR3 comprises 15 residues. V was shortened by 0 bases and J by 6 bases, with 12 bases between the two germline ends. CDR3 in amino acids: CASSVEVRVSGELFF. The CDR3, as DNA: TGTGCCAGCAGCGTAGAAGTCAGGGTATCCGGGGAGCTGTTTTTT.

This clonotype appeared a few times. V is TRBV28 and J is TRBJ2-1, with a weak D call TRBD1 (6 bases). The V and J ends lost 6 bases and 8 bases respectively, with 23 bases between them. Germline V gene sequence: CDR1 MDHEN, CDR2 SYDVKM. The CDR3 has 16 amino acids. The DNA of the CDR3 is TGTGCCAGCAGAACCTACGGGACACGCGTGGGGCATGAGCAGTTCTTC. Translation gives CASRTYGTRVGHEQFF. Combining the CDR3 with reference TRBV28 and TRBJ2-1 gives the whole variable domain DVKVTQSSRYLVKRTGEKVFLECVQDMDHENMFWYRQDPGLGLRLIYFSYDVKMKEKGDIPEGYSVSREKKERFSLILESASTNQTSMYLCASRTYGTRVGHEQFFGPGTRLTVL.

The chain combines TRBV3-1 with TRBJ1-1; 8 bases map to TRBD1. Trimming took 4 bases from V and 3 from J; bases not matched to a gene: 7. The CDR3 contains 15 residues. Germline V CDR1 and CDR2: LGHDT, YNNKEL (reference sequence). In nucleotides, the CDR3 is TGTGCCAGCAGCCGGGCACAGGGGGGGGACACTGAAGCTTTCTTT. Translated: CASSRAQGGDTEAFF.

The table lists this clonotype with a few counts. The rearrangement uses TRBV7-3 and TRBJ2-1; 8 nucleotides agree with TRBD2. The CDR3 loop spans 15 amino acids. Trimming cost V 2 bases and J 5 bases; bases outside gene matches: 5. Germline V gene sequence: CDR1 SGHTA, CDR2 FQGTGA. The CDR3 sequence is CASSLSGGGNNEQFF. CDR3 nucleotides: TGTGCCAGCAGCTTATCTGGCGGGGGGAACAATGAGCAGTTCTTC.

In its sample, this clonotype ranks as medium-sized. This chain connects TRBV9 to TRBJ1-3; D ambiguous. Germline CDR1 and CDR2: SGDLS and YYNGEE. The CDR3 has 15 amino acids. Trimming stripped 4 bases from V and 4 bases from J, with 15 bases between. The CDR3 reads CASSPLHSTGNTIYF. In DNA form, the CDR3 reads TGTGCCAGCAGCCCCCTTCACAGTACCGGAAACACCATATATTTT.

By sample share, this clonotype is medium-sized. The genes are TRBV19 and TRBJ2-3; D may be TRBD2 (6 bases). Germline V lookup: CDR1 LNHDA, CDR2 SQIVND (reference sequence). The CDR3 runs to 13 residues. V was clipped by 4 bases and J by 4 bases, with 9 bases between them. CDR3 DNA sequence: TGTGCCAGTAGTACGGGACTGGCAGATACGCAGTATTTT. Translation gives CASSTGLADTQYF. The full variable domain, rest sourced from reference TRBV19 and TRBJ2-3, is DGGITQSPKYLFRKEGQNVTLSCEQNLNHDAMYWYRQDPGQGLRLIYYSQIVNDFQKGDIAEGYSVSREKKESFPLTVTSAQKNPTAFYLCASSTGLADTQYFGPGTRLTVL.

As DNA, the CDR3 is TGTGCCTGGAGTACTCAGGGAGAGGCGGGCTATGGCTACACCTTC. This encodes CAWSTQGEAGYGYTF. This sequence joins TRBV30 and TRBJ1-2, with D possibly TRBD1 on 5 matching bases. The CDR3 loop spans 15 amino acids. The germline CDR1 and CDR2 sequences are GTSNPN and SVGIG (reference sequence). V lost 2 bases to trimming and J lost 4 bases, with 17 bases between them. Together with reference TRBV30 and TRBJ1-2, the CDR3 gives the full variable domain: SQTIHQWPATLVQPVGSPLSLECTVEGTSNPNLYWYRQAAGRGLQLLFYSVGIGQISSEVPQNLSASRPQDRQFILSSKKLLLSDSGFYLCAWSTQGEAGYGYTFGSGTRLTVV.

By share, this clonotype ranks as medium-sized. This chain connects TRBV24-1 to TRBJ2-1, with D tentatively TRBD1 (6 bases). V was cut by 0 bases and J by 8 bases, with 13 bases left in between. This CDR3 has 15 residues. Germline assignment: CDR1 KGHDR and CDR2 SFDVKD. Here the CDR3 reads CATSDLNPGQDEQFF. CDR3 sequence (DNA): TGTGCCACCAGTGATTTGAATCCGGGACAAGATGAGCAGTTCTTC.